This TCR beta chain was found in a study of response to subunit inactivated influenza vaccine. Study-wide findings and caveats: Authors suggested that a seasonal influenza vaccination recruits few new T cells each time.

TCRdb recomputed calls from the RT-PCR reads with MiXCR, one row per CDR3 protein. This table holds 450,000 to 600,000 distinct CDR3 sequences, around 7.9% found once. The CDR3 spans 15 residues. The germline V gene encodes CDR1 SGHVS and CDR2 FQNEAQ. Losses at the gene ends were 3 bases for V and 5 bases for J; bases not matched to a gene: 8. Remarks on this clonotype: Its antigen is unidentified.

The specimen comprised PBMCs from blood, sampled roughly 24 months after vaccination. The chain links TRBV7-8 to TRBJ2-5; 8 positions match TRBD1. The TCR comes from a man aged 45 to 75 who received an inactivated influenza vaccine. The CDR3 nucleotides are TGTGCCAGCAGCTTCGGACAGGGAAGGGGGGAGACCCAGTACTTC. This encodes CASSFGQGRGETQYF.